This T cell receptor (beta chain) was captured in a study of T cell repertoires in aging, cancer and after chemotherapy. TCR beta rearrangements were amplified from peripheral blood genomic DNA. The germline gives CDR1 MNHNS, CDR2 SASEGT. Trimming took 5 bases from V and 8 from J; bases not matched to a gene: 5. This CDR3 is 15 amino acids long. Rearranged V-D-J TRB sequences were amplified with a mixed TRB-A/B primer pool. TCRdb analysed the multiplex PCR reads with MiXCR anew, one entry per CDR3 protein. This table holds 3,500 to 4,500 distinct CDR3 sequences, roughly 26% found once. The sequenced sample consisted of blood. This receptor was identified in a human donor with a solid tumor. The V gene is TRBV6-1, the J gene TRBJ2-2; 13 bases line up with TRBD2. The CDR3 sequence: CASSHRLAGGGELFF. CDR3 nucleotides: TGTGCCAGCAGTCACAGACTAGCGGGAGGTGGGGAGCTGTTTTTT.